This T cell receptor beta chain derives from a study of PD-L1 blockade in urothelial cancer. This sample's time point: peripheral blood 6 weeks after treatment start. This CDR3 has 13 amino acids. The ends were cut back, 5 bases at V and 5 bases at J, with 12 bases in the middle. Germline CDR1 SNHLY, CDR2 FYNNEI. Profiling relied on immunoSEQ multiplex PCR, and the TCRdb table lists in-frame clones only, not all of them. The data hold 15,000 to 20,000 clones, with approximately 80% observed a single time. The specimen was PBMCs, collected around atezolizumab (anti-PD-L1) treatment. J is TRBJ1-2 and V is TRBV2, with D hard to call. The TCR was taken from a man over 45 with urothelial cancer. CDR3 coding DNA: TGTGCCAGCAGTAACACAGTGATATATGGCTACACCTTC. Translating it yields CASSNTVIYGYTF.